These 10 T cell receptor beta chains were all obtained from the same sample, sequenced in a study of T cells in Graves' hyperthyroidism and ophthalmopathy. The TCR beta CDR3 regions underwent amplification using RNA transcripts as the source. Carried out on the TCR CDR3, a first-round RT-PCR used the HTBI primer set. TCRdb re-called the multiplex PCR reads through MiXCR, storing one row per CDR3 protein. The data show a few hundred thousand distinct CDR3 sequences, roughly a fifth seen once. Sequencing was done on a sample of blood. These receptors were obtained from a man aged 50 to 60 with Graves' ophthalmopathy.

This clonotype has a handful of counts. This rearrangement joins TRBV5-1 to TRBJ2-2; maybe TRBD1 (5 bases). This CDR3 has 15 amino acids. Trimming shortened V by 0 bases and J by 0 bases, and 6 bases separated the two germline ends. Germline V gene data show CDR1 as SGHRS and CDR2 as YFSETQ. CDR3 coding DNA: TGCGCCAGCAGCTTGGGACAGTCGAACACCGGGGAGCTGTTTTTT. Amino acids: CASSLGQSNTGELFF.

This clonotype was detected a few times. This sequence joins TRBV6-1 and TRBJ1-2; D possibly corresponds to TRBD1 (5 bases). Trimming shortened V by 9 bases and J by 2 bases, and 19 bases separated the two germline ends. Germline-derived CDR1 and CDR2 are MNHNS and SASEGT. CDR3 size: 15 residues. DNA for the CDR3: TGTGCCAGTTCCCCCGGGGGGACGGCCAACTATGGCTACACCTTC. This encodes CASSPGGTANYGYTF.

This clonotype showed up just a few times. This chain joins TRBV9 and TRBJ2-2, with 8 bases lining up with TRBD1. V lost 7 bases, J lost 1 base, and 3 bases stayed unmatched. The germline CDR1 and CDR2 sequences are SGDLS and YYNGEE. CDR3 length: 14 residues. This chain's CDR3 is CASSGTGNTGELFF. In DNA form, the CDR3 reads TGTGCCAGCTCCGGGACAGGGAACACCGGGGAGCTGTTTTTT.

The sample holds a few counts of this clonotype. This sequence joins TRBV7-9 and TRBJ2-7, with 7 bases lining up with TRBD1. Germline CDR1 reads SEHNR; CDR2 reads FQNEAQ (reference sequence). V was clipped by 5 bases and J by 0 bases; unmatched bases: 10. The CDR3 loop spans 16 amino acids. The CDR3 spells CASSGELTGPSYEQYF. The CDR3 coding sequence is TGTGCCAGCAGCGGAGAGTTGACAGGGCCCTCCTACGAGCAGTACTTC.

This clonotype was counted many times. The rearrangement links TRBV2 to TRBJ1-5; TRBD1 is a possible D gene (6 bases). Trimming removed 5 bases from V and 6 bases from J, with 14 bases in between. The V gene's germline CDR1 is SNHLY and CDR2 FYNNEI. CDR3 length equals 14 residues. The CDR3 nucleotides read TGTGCCAGCAGTAACACCCGAGGGGGTCAGCCCCAGCATTTT. It yields the protein CASSNTRGGQPQHF.

In this sample, this clonotype turned up a few times. The V call is TRBV29-1, the J call TRBJ2-3, with D possibly matching TRBD1 (6 bases). This CDR3 has 15 amino acids. The V and J ends lost 4 bases and 6 bases respectively, with 20 bases between them. The germline V gene encodes CDR1 SQVTM and CDR2 ANQGSEA. In nucleotides, the CDR3 is TGCAGCGTTGTTAAATCCGGGACAAGCAGGGATACGCAGTATTTT. The encoded protein is CSVVKSGTSRDTQYF.

Turning to this clonotype: Since the CDR3 does not end with the conserved phenylalanine or tryptophan, this likely comes from a read error. The rearrangement uses TRBV10-2 and TRBJ2-5, with D uncertain. Trimming stripped 4 bases from V and 2 bases from J, with 8 bases between. The CDR3 length is 13 residues. CDR1 and CDR2 (germline): WSHSY, SAAADI. This CDR3 is CASSVTPQETQYL. In DNA, the CDR3 is TGCGCCAGCAGTGTAACACCACAAGAGACCCAGTACCTC.

In its sample, this clonotype was seen many times. This sequence joins TRBV3-1 and TRBJ2-1; a possible D gene is TRBD2 (7 bases). V lost 0 bases, J lost 5 bases, and 20 bases lay in between. The CDR3 covers 18 residues. The germline V gene encodes CDR1 LGHDT and CDR2 YNNKEL (reference sequence). CDR3 sequence reads: CASSQDILGAGADNEQFF. CDR3 bases: TGTGCCAGCAGCCAAGACATCTTGGGGGCGGGAGCTGACAATGAGCAGTTCTTC.

This clonotype was seen a few times. The genes are TRBV7-8 and TRBJ2-1; no reliable D call. This CDR3 comprises 12 residues. Trimming stripped 4 bases from V and 10 bases from J, with 11 bases between. Germline CDR1 reads SGHVS; CDR2 reads FQNEAQ. CDR3 DNA: TGTGCCAGCAGCTCCCGTGTACGGGAGCAGTTCTTC. Its translation is CASSSRVREQFF.

This clonotype appeared many times. The chain has TRBV2 and TRBJ1-2; D gene uncertain. V gave up 6 bases and J gave up 2 bases, with 10 bases separating them. The length of the CDR3 is 13 residues. CDR1 is SNHLY, CDR2 FYNNEI, per germline. Written as DNA, the CDR3 is TGTGCCAGCAGCCGGACGGCAAACTATGGCTACACCTTC. Its protein is CASSRTANYGYTF.